Each of the 25 T cell receptor beta chains below was sequenced from the same sample in a study of blood T cell repertoires in COVID-19. The data were produced by immunoSEQ multiplex PCR, yet TCRdb's version contains in-frame clones alone and is incomplete. Found here are approximately 35,000 clones, around nine tenths of them singletons; the top ten hold more than 13%. Sequenced material: peripheral blood. All receptors come from a man in his fifties or sixties with active COVID-19.

The V and J genes are TRBV11-2 and TRBJ2-2, with a tentative D call TRBD2 (5 bases). Germline V CDR1 and CDR2: SGHAT, FQNNGV. CDR3 length: 15 residues. Trimming left V 4 bases short and J 3 bases short, with 12 bases between. The CDR3, as DNA: TGTGCCAGCAGCTCGAGGACTCCCGACACCGGGGAGCTGTTTTTT. Amino acid sequence: CASSSRTPDTGELFF.

This clone showed up just once. The rearrangement joins TRBV28 to TRBJ2-2; the D is unclear. There are 11 residues in the CDR3. Trimming left V 7 bases short and J 6 bases short, with 6 bases between. Germline V gene sequence: CDR1 MDHEN, CDR2 SYDVKM. The CDR3 nucleotides are TGTGCCAGCACCGGGTCCGGGGAGCTGTTTTTT. Residues: CASTGSGELFF.

The chain uses TRBV5-1 and TRBJ2-3; 12 bases align to TRBD2. CDR3 length: 18 amino acids. Per germline, CDR1 SGHRS and CDR2 YFSETQ. V shed 4 bases and J 4 bases; nucleotides not matched to a gene: 13. In DNA, the CDR3 is TGCGCCAGCAGCCCGGTCGGACTAGCGGGGACACTTCCAGATACGCAGTATTTT. Its translation: CASSPVGLAGTLPDTQYF.

This chain links TRBV28 with TRBJ2-3, with 9 bases matching TRBD2. The CDR3 contains 16 residues. Germline V gene data show CDR1 as MDHEN and CDR2 as SYDVKM. J lost 3 bases, V lost 3 bases, and 7 bases had no gene match. The CDR3 loop is CASSFGTSRRTDTQYF. The DNA of the CDR3 is TGTGCCAGCAGTTTCGGGACTAGCCGTAGGACAGATACGCAGTATTTT.

This chain links TRBV6-1 with TRBJ2-3; TRBD2 agrees at 8 bases. Germline V gives CDR1 MNHNS, CDR2 SASEGT. The CDR3 spans 18 residues. V lost 2 bases to trimming and J lost 5 bases; unmatched junction nucleotides: 15. The CDR3 coding sequence is TGTGCCAGCAGTGAACGGGGTAACGGGAGGGCCCTCAGAGATACGCAGTATTTT. Its translation: CASSERGNGRALRDTQYF.

The chain joins TRBV18 to TRBJ2-1; 13 nucleotides agree with TRBD2. The V and J ends lost 2 bases and 7 bases, in that order; junction bases with no gene match: 5. CDR3 length: 16 amino acids. Germline V gene lookup returns CDR1 KGHSH and CDR2 LQKENI. Here the CDR3 DNA reads TGTGCCAGCTCACCAGGACTAGCGGGAGCGTGGAATGAGCAGTTCTTC. This codes for CASSPGLAGAWNEQFF.

This chain uses TRBV7-3 with TRBJ1-6; the D gene is possibly TRBD1 (6 bases). Germline V gene data show CDR1 as SGHTA and CDR2 as FQGTGA. The CDR3 totals 15 residues. The ends were cut back, 2 bases at V and 9 bases at J, with 14 bases in the middle. The CDR3 DNA reads as TGTGCCAGCAGCTTAGGTCAGGGAGGGGGTTCACCCCTCCACTTT. This sequence encodes CASSLGQGGGSPLHF.

This clone was seen a single time. J is TRBJ2-1 and V is TRBV19, with TRBD1 as a possible D gene (6 bases). CDR1 and CDR2 from the germline V gene are LNHDA and SQIVND (reference sequence). The CDR3 length is 15 residues. V lost 9 bases and J lost 1, with 16 bases in between. The CDR3 sequence: CASTQGRGSYNEQFF. CDR3 bases: TGTGCCAGCACCCAGGGGCGAGGGTCCTACAATGAGCAGTTCTTC.

The chain combines TRBV9 with TRBJ2-1; 13 positions match TRBD2. The germline CDR1 and CDR2 sequences are SGDLS and YYNGEE. J was trimmed by 9 bases and V by 3 bases; bases with no gene match: 9. The CDR3 runs 16 residues. The CDR3 is CASSGGLAGAVVEQFF. The DNA for the CDR3 is TGTGCCAGCAGCGGAGGACTAGCGGGAGCAGTTGTTGAGCAGTTCTTC.

A single count supports this clone. This sequence joins TRBV24-1 and TRBJ2-3; 9 bases are shared with TRBD1. The CDR3 totals 14 residues. Germline V gene lookup returns CDR1 KGHDR and CDR2 SFDVKD. V dropped 9 bases and J dropped 3; count of bases not matched to a gene: 6. This CDR3 is CATAGTGRTDTQYF. The CDR3 DNA reads TGTGCCACCGCTGGGACAGGGAGAACAGATACGCAGTATTTT.

The chain has TRBV19 and TRBJ2-3, with no clear D. The CDR3 loop spans 15 amino acids. V lost 4 bases and J lost 2, with 13 bases in between. Germline loops: CDR1 LNHDA, CDR2 SQIVND (reference sequence). The CDR3 region has the DNA TGTGCCAGTAGTACCCCACTGGCGGTCACAGATACGCAGTATTTT. Protein product: CASSTPLAVTDTQYF.

The V call is TRBV12-3 or TRBV12-4, the J call TRBJ2-7, with a tentative D call TRBD1 (6 bases). This CDR3 has 13 amino acids. V dropped 7 bases and J dropped 1 base, with 11 bases sitting between them. CDR3 DNA sequence: TGTGCCAGCAAGAAAACAGGGTCCTACGAGCAGTACTTC. Translation: CASKKTGSYEQYF.

This clone was seen a handful of times. This sequence joins TRBV19 and TRBJ1-3, with 7 bases lining up with TRBD1. With 3 bases clipped from V and 0 bases from J, the junction kept 14 bases outside the gene matches. The CDR3 loop spans 19 amino acids. CDR1 is LNHDA, CDR2 SQIVND, per germline (reference sequence). The CDR3 reads CASSMGQTLYSSSGNTIYF. CDR3 nucleotides: TGTGCCAGTAGTATGGGACAGACCCTATATTCGAGCTCTGGAAACACCATATATTTT.

This rearrangement joins TRBV19 to TRBJ2-4; 7 positions agree with TRBD1. CDR3 size: 16 residues. CDR1 and CDR2 (germline): LNHDA, SQIVND (reference sequence). V was clipped by 5 bases and J by 1 base; unmatched bases: 8. As DNA, the CDR3 is TGTGCCAGTAGTCCCAGTGGGACAGATGCCAAAAACATTCAGTACTTC. This translates into CASSPSGTDAKNIQYF.

DNA for the CDR3: TGTGCCAGCAGTTTAGCGGGAGCTTTGAATACGCAGTATTTT. This codes for CASSLAGALNTQYF. This sequence joins TRBV6-6 and TRBJ2-3, with 9 bases matching TRBD2. CDR3 length: 14 amino acids. Germline-derived CDR1 and CDR2 are MNHNY and SVGAGI (reference sequence). The J segment lost 7 bases and the V segment lost 4 bases, leaving 6 bases of the junction unmatched.

In its sample, this clone was seen once. The rearrangement uses TRBV5-1 and TRBJ2-1; TRBD1 matches 10 bases. V trimming: 4 bases; J trimming: 10 bases; junction bases outside the gene matches: 2. Germline V gene sequence: CDR1 SGHRS, CDR2 YFSETQ. The CDR3 consists of 12 residues. The CDR3 here is CASSTTGGEQFF. CDR3 bases: TGCGCCAGCAGCACGACAGGGGGCGAGCAGTTCTTC.

This chain connects TRBV2 to TRBJ2-5; maybe TRBD2 (5 bases). Germline CDR1 is SNHLY and CDR2 is FYNNEI. Trimming removed 4 bases from V and 5 bases from J, with 11 bases in between. The CDR3 extends over 13 amino acids. CDR3 in DNA: TGTGCCAGCAGTGTTGAGGGTTGGGAGACCCAGTACTTC. Translation: CASSVEGWETQYF.

The chain has TRBV14 and TRBJ1-5; tentatively, D is TRBD1 (5 bases). The V and J ends lost 2 bases and 0 bases respectively, with 23 bases between them. Per germline, CDR1 SGHDN and CDR2 FVKESK. The CDR3 sequence is 20 residues long. The CDR3 reads CASSQNGGGTRQYSNQPQHF. The CDR3 bases are TGTGCCAGCAGCCAAAACGGGGGAGGGACCCGACAATATAGCAATCAGCCCCAGCATTTT. Full variable domain (outside the CDR3, taken from reference TRBV14 and TRBJ1-5): EAGVTQFPSHSVIEKGQTVTLRCDPISGHDNLYWYRRVMGKEIKFLLHFVKESKQDESGMPNNRFLAERTGGTYSTLKVQPAELEDSGVYFCASSQNGGGTRQYSNQPQHFGDGTRLSIL.

CDR3 sequence reads: CASSLGTGDSPLHF. Here the CDR3 DNA reads TGTGCCAGCAGCTTAGGTACAGGGGATTCACCCCTCCACTTT. This chain joins TRBV7-8 and TRBJ1-6; 7 nucleotides agree with TRBD1. Germline CDR1 reads SGHVS; CDR2 reads FQNEAQ. Trimming took 1 base from V and 8 from J; bases not matched to a gene: 2. CDR3 length equals 14 residues.

This rearrangement joins TRBV19 to TRBJ2-1; 9 positions agree with TRBD1. This CDR3 is built from 16 residues. Germline loops: CDR1 LNHDA, CDR2 SQIVND (reference sequence). Trimming removed 5 bases from V and 5 bases from J; junction bases left unmatched: 10. The CDR3 here is CASSPGRGQGNNEQFF. In nucleotides, the CDR3 is TGTGCCAGTAGTCCGGGAAGGGGACAGGGTAACAATGAGCAGTTCTTC.

CDR3 sequence (DNA): TGTGCCAGCAGTGAATCCCCTACCTACTACTTC. Residues: CASSESPTYYF. This rearrangement joins TRBV6-1 to TRBJ2-7; D remains unclear. The CDR3 sequence is 11 residues long. Trimming pared 2 bases from V and 13 bases from J, leaving 12 bases between. Germline CDR1 is MNHNS and CDR2 is SASEGT.

This chain joins TRBV12-5 and TRBJ2-1; the match to TRBD2 covers 12 bases. In germline, CDR1 is LGHNT, CDR2 FRNRAP. The CDR3 contains 16 residues. J was trimmed by 8 bases and V by 6 bases; bases with no gene match: 11. CDR3 protein: CASGPHGLAGKDEQFF. DNA of the CDR3: TGTGCTAGTGGACCCCACGGACTAGCGGGAAAAGATGAGCAGTTCTTC.

The genes are TRBV5-4 and TRBJ2-7; 7 nucleotides match TRBD2. Per the germline V gene, CDR1 is SGHNT and CDR2 is YYREEE (reference sequence). This CDR3 has 15 residues. V lost 4 bases and J lost 2; bases outside the gene matches: 9. The chain's CDR3 is CASSGSGNRAYEQYF. CDR3 bases: TGTGCCAGCAGCGGGAGCGGGAATCGGGCCTACGAGCAGTACTTC.

The J gene is TRBJ2-4, the V gene TRBV18, with D hard to call. Germline values: CDR1 KGHSH, CDR2 LQKENI. V lost 0 bases and J 0 bases, leaving 6 bases between the germline ends. The CDR3 has 15 amino acids. CDR3 loop: CASSPPGGAKNIQYF. Here the CDR3 DNA reads TGTGCCAGCTCACCACCCGGTGGAGCCAAAAACATTCAGTACTTC.

This sequence joins TRBV2 and TRBJ1-1; the D gene is possibly TRBD1 (5 bases). CDR1 is SNHLY and CDR2 is FYNNEI in the germline V gene. Trimming took 3 bases from V and 4 from J, leaving 15 bases between them. The CDR3 length is 15 residues. The CDR3 sequence: CASSDKWGRRTEAFF. Written as DNA, the CDR3 is TGTGCCAGCAGTGATAAGTGGGGCAGACGCACTGAAGCTTTCTTT.